A single sample is the source of the 17 T cell receptor beta chains below, sequenced in a study of blood T cell repertoires in COVID-19. This table comes from immunoSEQ multiplex PCR, and its TCRdb copy is limited to in-frame clones, with some not included. The profile covers about 23,000 clones, with around 83% appearing a single time and 48% taken by the ten largest. The sequencing input was peripheral blood. The receptor source for this set is a man aged 65 to 85 with acute or convalescent COVID-19.

The sample holds a few counts of this clone. V is TRBV30 and J is TRBJ1-5; D is uncertain. Germline V gene sequence: CDR1 GTSNPN, CDR2 SVGIG (reference sequence). The V end lost 2 bases, the J end lost 4 bases, and 9 bases lay between the germline ends. This CDR3 is 13 amino acids long. The CDR3 nucleotides read TGTGCCTGGAGTTCTAGAGGGAATCAGCCCCAGCATTTT. This sequence encodes CAWSSRGNQPQHF.

This clone came up a few times. This rearrangement joins TRBV2 to TRBJ2-7; 10 bases align to TRBD2. CDR1 is SNHLY, CDR2 FYNNEI, per germline. The CDR3 has 16 residues. Germline trimming cut 4 bases from V and 1 base from J; bases unmatched to any gene: 7. The CDR3 nucleotides are TGTGCCAGCAGTGGGGGGCTAGCGGGAGTTTCCTACGAGCAGTACTTC. Its translation is CASSGGLAGVSYEQYF.

The chain is built from TRBV5-1 and TRBJ2-2; 9 bases align to TRBD2. CDR1 and CDR2 from the germline V gene are SGHRS and YFSETQ. The length of the CDR3 is 17 residues. The V and J ends lost 0 bases and 4 bases, in that order; junction bases with no gene match: 7. CDR3 loop: CASSLARTSDSTGELFF. The CDR3 DNA is TGCGCCAGCAGCTTGGCTAGGACTAGCGATAGCACCGGGGAGCTGTTTTTT.

This clone was detected only a few times. CDR3 protein: CASSLNRGQVTEAFF. CDR3 sequence (DNA): TGTGCCAGCAGCTTGAACAGGGGGCAGGTAACTGAAGCTTTCTTT. The chain is built from TRBV5-4 and TRBJ1-1; TRBD1 agrees at 9 bases. Germline assignment: CDR1 SGHNT and CDR2 YYREEE (reference sequence). V trimming: 1 base; J trimming: 5 bases; junction bases outside the gene matches: 6. The CDR3 consists of 15 residues.

This sequence joins TRBV9 and TRBJ2-7; the match to TRBD1 covers 9 bases. The germline V gene has CDR1 SGDLS and CDR2 YYNGEE. The CDR3 totals 15 residues. Trimming took 0 bases from V and 2 from J; bases not matched to a gene: 3. CDR3 sequence (DNA): TGTGCCAGCAGCGTAGCAGGGACAGGGCCCTACGAGCAGTACTTC. It translates to CASSVAGTGPYEQYF.

In this sample, this clone turned up a few times. The chain recombines TRBV5-6 with TRBJ2-1, with a tentative D call TRBD1 (6 bases). Germline loops: CDR1 SGHDT, CDR2 YYEEEE. The CDR3 contains 12 residues. V lost 1 base to trimming and J lost 8 bases, with 7 bases between them. CDR3 region: CASSLTGYEQFF. The DNA of the CDR3 is TGTGCCAGCAGCTTGACAGGGTATGAGCAGTTCTTC.

The V and J genes are TRBV4-2 and TRBJ1-1; 7 bases line up with TRBD1. The CDR3 is made up of 16 amino acids. Germline CDR1 LGHNA, CDR2 YNFKEQ. The V gene end was trimmed by 2 bases and the J gene end by 3 bases; junction bases not matched to a gene: 9. The CDR3 sequence: CASSQSGGNTDTEAFF. CDR3 in DNA: TGTGCCAGCAGCCAATCAGGGGGAAACACAGACACTGAAGCTTTCTTT.

V gene TRBV30 combines with J gene TRBJ1-1; 9 nucleotides agree with TRBD1. From germline, CDR1 is GTSNPN and CDR2 SVGIG (reference sequence). The CDR3 spans 12 residues. J was trimmed by 10 bases and V by 2 bases; bases with no gene match: 5. The CDR3 DNA follows: TGTGCCTGGAGTTCCGGGACAGGGCGAGCTTTCTTT. It codes for CAWSSGTGRAFF.

The chain links TRBV5-1 to TRBJ2-7; D gene ambiguous. Germline CDR1 SGHRS, CDR2 YFSETQ. This CDR3 spans 13 amino acids. V was pared by 3 bases and J by 0 bases, with 7 bases between. The CDR3 spells CASSSDTSYEQYF. CDR3 sequence (DNA): TGCGCCAGCAGCTCTGACACCTCCTACGAGCAGTACTTC.

The gene calls are TRBV5-1 and TRBJ2-7; 10 bases align to TRBD2. From germline, CDR1 is SGHRS and CDR2 YFSETQ. The CDR3 contains 16 residues. V dropped 0 bases and J dropped 5; count of bases not matched to a gene: 8. Here the CDR3 DNA reads TGCGCCAGCAGCTTGGAAGGAAGCGGGAGGGCGAACGAGCAGTACTTC. The encoded protein is CASSLEGSGRANEQYF.

The CDR3 DNA is TGCGCCAGCAGCTTGTGGGGGACAGGGGTCAACACTGAAGCTTTCTTT. This sequence encodes CASSLWGTGVNTEAFF. This chain connects TRBV5-1 to TRBJ1-1, with 10 bases matching TRBD1. V trimming: 1 base; J trimming: 2 bases; junction bases outside the gene matches: 5. This CDR3 region has 16 residues. From germline, CDR1 is SGHRS and CDR2 YFSETQ.

This chain's CDR3 is CASSFQGSNEQFF. CDR3 in DNA: TGTGCCAGCAGTTTTCAGGGAAGCAATGAGCAGTTCTTC. The chain combines TRBV2 with TRBJ2-1, with D tentatively TRBD1 (5 bases). Looked up from germline, CDR1 is SNHLY and CDR2 is FYNNEI. Between the trimmed V and J ends, which lost 5 bases and 6 bases, there was a span of 11 bases. This CDR3 region has 13 residues. The variable domain in full, completed from reference TRBV2 and TRBJ2-1, reads EPEVTQTPSHQVTQMGQEVILRCVPISNHLYFYWYRQILGQKVEFLVSFYNNEISEKSEIFDDQFSVERPDGSNFTLKIRSTKLEDSAMYFCASSFQGSNEQFFGPGTRLTVL.

The genes are TRBV4-1 and TRBJ1-1, with D possibly being TRBD1 (5 bases). From germline, CDR1 is MGHRA and CDR2 YSYEKL. The CDR3 loop spans 15 amino acids. Trimming shortened V by 1 base and J by 5 bases, and 14 bases separated the two germline ends. For the CDR3, the DNA is TGCGCCAGCAGCCAAGCGTATCGGGGGAGAACTGAAGCTTTCTTT. Residues: CASSQAYRGRTEAFF.

The genes are TRBV7-9 and TRBJ1-2, with a possible D match to TRBD1 (5 bases). The germline gives CDR1 SEHNR, CDR2 FQNEAQ (reference sequence). Between the trimmed V and J ends, which lost 3 bases and 1 base, there was a span of 9 bases. This CDR3 has 14 amino acids. The CDR3 DNA follows: TGTGCCAGCAGCTTTGGGGCAGTTAACTATGGCTACACCTTC. Its protein product is CASSFGAVNYGYTF.

This chain joins TRBV9 and TRBJ1-5, with D maybe TRBD1 (6 bases). This CDR3 contains 14 residues. V lost 0 bases and J 9 bases, leaving 13 bases between the germline ends. Germline-derived CDR1 and CDR2 are SGDLS and YYNGEE. The CDR3, as DNA: TGTGCCAGCAGCGTAGGAGTCAGGGGCTCGCCCCAGCATTTT. Protein product: CASSVGVRGSPQHF.

The V and J genes are TRBV20-1 and TRBJ2-3; tentatively, D is TRBD1 (6 bases). Trimming removed 3 bases at V and 14 bases at J, with 15 bases between. CDR3 length: 11 amino acids. Germline CDR1 and CDR2: DFQATT and SNEGSKA (reference sequence). The CDR3 nucleotides read TGCAGTGCTAGGGGGGACACCGGGTCGTATTTT. Its translation: CSARGDTGSYF.

The J gene is TRBJ1-6, the V gene TRBV7-8; no reliable D call. The CDR3 has 13 amino acids. Germline CDR1 SGHVS, CDR2 FQNEAQ. The germline V and J ends were trimmed by 8 bases and 7 bases, with 12 bases remaining between them. The CDR3 protein is CASRKAGNSPLHF. CDR3 in DNA: TGTGCCAGCCGAAAGGCGGGAAATTCACCCCTCCACTTT.